These 8 T cell receptor beta chains were sequenced from one sample in a study of cytomegalovirus exposure and HLA in healthy donors. PCR amplification relied on 60 Vbeta primers (plus 13 Jbeta primers). Method: immunoSEQ multiplex PCR; TCRdb's copy keeps in-frame clones and lacks some. The table shows more than 95,000 clones, with approximately 64% occurring only once. The sequencing input was PBMCs. Receptors originate from a man aged 60 to 69 in good health and CMV-seronegative.

The chain employs TRBV5-1 and TRBJ2-1; the D gene is possibly TRBD2 (5 bases). V was pared by 0 bases and J by 3 bases, with 10 bases between. The CDR3 has 15 amino acids. The germline V gene encodes CDR1 SGHRS and CDR2 YFSETQ. Written as DNA, the CDR3 is TGCGCCAGCAGCTTGGAGGCGGGCCACTACAATGAGCAGTTCTTC. Protein sequence: CASSLEAGHYNEQFF.

This clone was detected once. This chain links TRBV6-5 with TRBJ2-7; 10 nucleotides line up with TRBD2. The ends lost 5 bases at V and 0 bases at J; junction bases unmatched: 1. CDR3 length: 14 amino acids. Germline values: CDR1 MNHEY, CDR2 SVGAGI. The CDR3 DNA reads TGTGCCAGCAGTAGGACTAGCGGCTCCTACGAGCAGTACTTC. The encoded protein is CASSRTSGSYEQYF.

The chain recombines TRBV6-5 with TRBJ2-2; D is possibly TRBD2 (6 bases). The CDR3 has 12 amino acids. Germline CDR1 and CDR2: MNHEY and SVGAGI. V lost 5 bases to trimming and J lost 12 bases, with 13 bases between them. DNA for the CDR3: TGTGCCAGCAGTCACGGGACTTTTCAGCTGTTTTTT. Protein: CASSHGTFQLFF.

DNA for the CDR3: TGTGCCAGCTCAGTAAACAGGGGAGGCAGGTTGGATACGCAGTATTTT. This translates into CASSVNRGGRLDTQYF. This chain joins TRBV7-2 and TRBJ2-3; TRBD1 is a possible D gene (7 bases). In germline, CDR1 is SGHTA, CDR2 FQGNSA. The CDR3 is 16 residues long. The V end was cut by 8 bases, the J end by 6 bases, with 24 bases between.

This clone has a handful of counts. This chain connects TRBV5-1 to TRBJ1-2; TRBD1 aligns across 7 bases. The CDR3 contains 15 residues. Trimming removed 5 bases from V and 3 bases from J; junction bases left unmatched: 10. Germline CDR1 reads SGHRS; CDR2 reads YFSETQ. CDR3 region: CASRVGFDRDYGYTF. DNA of the CDR3: TGCGCCAGCAGAGTTGGATTCGACAGGGACTATGGCTACACCTTC.

The chain combines TRBV5-1 with TRBJ2-3, with 14 bases that match TRBD2. J gave up 7 bases and V 4 bases, and 8 bases lay outside the gene matches. The CDR3 contains 16 residues. In germline, CDR1 is SGHRS, CDR2 YFSETQ. The CDR3 sequence is CASSPGTSGSGYTQYF. As DNA, the CDR3 is TGCGCCAGCAGCCCCGGGACTAGCGGGAGCGGCTATACGCAGTATTTT.

This clone was counted a few times. The CDR3 here is CASSEDRSGTDTQYF. Written as DNA, the CDR3 is TGCGCCAGCAGCGAGGACCGCTCCGGGACAGATACGCAGTATTTT. V gene TRBV10-2 combines with J gene TRBJ2-3; D is uncertain. The CDR3 contains 15 residues. From germline, CDR1 is WSHSY and CDR2 SAAADI. The V end was cut by 6 bases, the J end by 3 bases, with 16 bases between.

The chain combines TRBV28 with TRBJ2-6, with D possibly TRBD1 on 6 matching bases. In germline, CDR1 is MDHEN, CDR2 SYDVKM. The CDR3 has 16 residues. V was pared by 2 bases and J by 3 bases, with 11 bases between. CDR3 sequence reads: CASSLRMTGGANVLTF. The CDR3 DNA reads TGTGCCAGCAGTTTACGAATGACAGGTGGGGCCAACGTCCTGACTTTC.